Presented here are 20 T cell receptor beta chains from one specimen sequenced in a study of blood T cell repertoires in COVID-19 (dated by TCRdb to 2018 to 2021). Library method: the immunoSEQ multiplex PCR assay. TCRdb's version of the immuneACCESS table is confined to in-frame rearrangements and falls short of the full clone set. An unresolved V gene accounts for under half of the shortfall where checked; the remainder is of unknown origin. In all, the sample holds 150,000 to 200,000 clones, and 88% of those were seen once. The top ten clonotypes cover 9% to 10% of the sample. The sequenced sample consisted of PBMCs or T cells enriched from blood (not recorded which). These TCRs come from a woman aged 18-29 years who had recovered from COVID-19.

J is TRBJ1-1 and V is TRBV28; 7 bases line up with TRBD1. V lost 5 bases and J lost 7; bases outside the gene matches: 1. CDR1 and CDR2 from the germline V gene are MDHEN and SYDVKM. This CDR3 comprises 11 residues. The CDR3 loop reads CASSRDSEAFF. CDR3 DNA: TGTGCCAGCAGTAGGGACAGTGAAGCTTTCTTT.

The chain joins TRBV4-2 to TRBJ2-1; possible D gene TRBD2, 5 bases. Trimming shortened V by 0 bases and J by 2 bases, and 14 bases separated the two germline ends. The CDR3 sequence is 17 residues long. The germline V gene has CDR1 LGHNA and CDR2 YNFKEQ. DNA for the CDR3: TGTGCCAGCAGCCAAGAAGGCACTAGAGTACCCTACAATGAGCAGTTCTTC. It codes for CASSQEGTRVPYNEQFF.

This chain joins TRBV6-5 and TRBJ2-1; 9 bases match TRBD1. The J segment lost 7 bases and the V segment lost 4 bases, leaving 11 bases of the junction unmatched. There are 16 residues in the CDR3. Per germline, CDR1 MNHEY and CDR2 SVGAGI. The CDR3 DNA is TGTGCCAGCAGTTTCCGGACAGGGGTTGTAGGAAATGAGCAGTTCTTC. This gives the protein CASSFRTGVVGNEQFF.

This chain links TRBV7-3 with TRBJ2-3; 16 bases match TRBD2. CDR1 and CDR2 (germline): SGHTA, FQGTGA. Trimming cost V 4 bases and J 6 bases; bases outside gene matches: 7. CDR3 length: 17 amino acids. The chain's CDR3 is CASSSLGLAGGFDTQYF. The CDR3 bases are TGTGCCAGCAGCTCGTTGGGACTAGCGGGAGGGTTCGATACGCAGTATTTT.

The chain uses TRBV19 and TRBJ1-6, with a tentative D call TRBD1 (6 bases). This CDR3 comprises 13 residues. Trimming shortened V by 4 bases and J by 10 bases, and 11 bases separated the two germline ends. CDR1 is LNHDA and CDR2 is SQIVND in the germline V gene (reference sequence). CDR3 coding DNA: TGTGCCAGTAGTAGGCAGGGGAGATCACCCCTCCACTTT. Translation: CASSRQGRSPLHF.

The CDR3 nucleotides are TGCGCCAGCAGCCAAGATGGGACAAACACAGATACGCAGTATTTT. This translates into CASSQDGTNTDTQYF. The J gene is TRBJ2-3, the V gene TRBV4-3; possibly TRBD1 for D (6 bases). CDR1 is LGHNA, CDR2 YSLEER, per germline. Trimming took off 0 bases at V and 2 bases at J, with 9 bases between the two ends. There are 15 residues in the CDR3.

The CDR3 coding sequence is TGTGCCAGCAGTTTCTCCGGGACTAGCGTACACAATGAGCAGTTCTTC. It codes for CASSFSGTSVHNEQFF. V gene TRBV28 combines with J gene TRBJ2-1, with 10 bases fitting TRBD2. The CDR3 contains 16 residues. Germline trimming cut 3 bases from V and 5 bases from J; bases unmatched to any gene: 7. The germline V gene encodes CDR1 MDHEN and CDR2 SYDVKM.

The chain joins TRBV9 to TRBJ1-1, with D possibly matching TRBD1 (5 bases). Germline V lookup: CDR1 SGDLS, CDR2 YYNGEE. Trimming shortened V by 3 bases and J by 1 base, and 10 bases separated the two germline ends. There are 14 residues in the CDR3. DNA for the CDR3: TGTGCCAGCAGCGGAAACACAGGGAACACTGAAGCTTTCTTT. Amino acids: CASSGNTGNTEAFF.

CDR3 sequence reads: CASSRQDEQFF. The DNA for the CDR3 is TGTGCCAGCAGTCGACAGGATGAGCAGTTCTTC. V gene TRBV6-5 combines with J gene TRBJ2-1; the D gene is possibly TRBD1 (6 bases). From germline, CDR1 is MNHEY and CDR2 SVGAGI. Trimming cost V 5 bases and J 8 bases, with 7 bases left between them. The CDR3 is made up of 11 amino acids.

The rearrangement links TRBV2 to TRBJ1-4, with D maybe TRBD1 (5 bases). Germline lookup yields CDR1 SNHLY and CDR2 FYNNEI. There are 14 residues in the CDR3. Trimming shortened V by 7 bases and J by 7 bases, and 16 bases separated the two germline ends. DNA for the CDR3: TGTGCCAGCATTAAATCGGAGGGACGTGAAAAACTGTTTTTT. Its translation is CASIKSEGREKLFF.

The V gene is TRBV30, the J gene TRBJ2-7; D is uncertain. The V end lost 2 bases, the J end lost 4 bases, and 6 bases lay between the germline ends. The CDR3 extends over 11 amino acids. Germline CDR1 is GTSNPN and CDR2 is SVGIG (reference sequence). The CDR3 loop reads CAWSSVYEQYF. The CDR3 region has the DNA TGTGCCTGGAGTTCCGTGTACGAGCAGTACTTC.

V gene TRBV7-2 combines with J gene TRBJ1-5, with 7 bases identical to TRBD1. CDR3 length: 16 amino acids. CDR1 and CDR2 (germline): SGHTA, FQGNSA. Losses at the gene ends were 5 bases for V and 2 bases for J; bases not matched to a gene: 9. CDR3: CASSTGYRGGNQPQHF. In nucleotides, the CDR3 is TGTGCCAGCAGCACAGGATACAGGGGTGGCAATCAGCCCCAGCATTTT.

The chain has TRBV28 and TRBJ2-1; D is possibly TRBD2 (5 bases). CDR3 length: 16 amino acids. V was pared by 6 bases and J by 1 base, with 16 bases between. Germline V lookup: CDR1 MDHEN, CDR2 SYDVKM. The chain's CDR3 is CASSRLWESSYNEQFF. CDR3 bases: TGTGCCAGCAGCCGTCTGTGGGAGTCGTCCTACAATGAGCAGTTCTTC.

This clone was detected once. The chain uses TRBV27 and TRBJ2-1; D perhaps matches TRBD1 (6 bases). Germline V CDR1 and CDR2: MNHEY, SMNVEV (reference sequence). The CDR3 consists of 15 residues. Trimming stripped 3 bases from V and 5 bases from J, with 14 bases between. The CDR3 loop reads CASSLGANYHNEQFF. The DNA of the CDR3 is TGTGCCAGCAGTTTGGGGGCCAATTATCACAATGAGCAGTTCTTC.

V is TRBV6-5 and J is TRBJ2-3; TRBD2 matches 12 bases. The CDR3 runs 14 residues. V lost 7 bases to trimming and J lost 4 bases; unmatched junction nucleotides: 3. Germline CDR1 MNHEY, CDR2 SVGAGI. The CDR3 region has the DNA TGTGCCAGCATCACTAGCGGGAGGCCAGATACGCAGTATTTT. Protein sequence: CASITSGRPDTQYF.

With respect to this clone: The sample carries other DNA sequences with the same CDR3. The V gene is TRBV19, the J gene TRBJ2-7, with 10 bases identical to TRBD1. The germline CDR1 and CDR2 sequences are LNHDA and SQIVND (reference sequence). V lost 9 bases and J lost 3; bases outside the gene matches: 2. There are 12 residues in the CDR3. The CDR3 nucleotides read TGTGCCAGCCGGGACAGGGGCTACGAGCAGTACTTC. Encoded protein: CASRDRGYEQYF. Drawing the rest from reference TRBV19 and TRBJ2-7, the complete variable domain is DGGITQSPKYLFRKEGQNVTLSCEQNLNHDAMYWYRQDPGQGLRLIYYSQIVNDFQKGDIAEGYSVSREKKESFPLTVTSAQKNPTAFYLCASRDRGYEQYFGPGTRLTVT.

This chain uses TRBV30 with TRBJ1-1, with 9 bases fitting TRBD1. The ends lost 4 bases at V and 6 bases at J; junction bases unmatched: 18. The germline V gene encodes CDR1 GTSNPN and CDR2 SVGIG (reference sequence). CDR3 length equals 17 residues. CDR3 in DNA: TGTGCCTGGAACTGGGGACAGGGAAGGCTCCCCGCTCCTGAAGCTTTCTTT. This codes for CAWNWGQGRLPAPEAFF.

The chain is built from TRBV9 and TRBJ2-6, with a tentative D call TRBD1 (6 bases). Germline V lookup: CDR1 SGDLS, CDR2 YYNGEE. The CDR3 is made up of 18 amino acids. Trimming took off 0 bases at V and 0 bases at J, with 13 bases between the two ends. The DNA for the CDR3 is TGTGCCAGCAGCGTAGAGACAGGTGGGCCCTCTGGGGCCAACGTCCTGACTTTC. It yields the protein CASSVETGGPSGANVLTF. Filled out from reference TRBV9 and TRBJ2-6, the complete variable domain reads DSGVTQTPKHLITATGQRVTLRCSPRSGDLSVYWYQQSLDQGLQFLIQYYNGEERAKGNILERFSAQQFPDLHSELNLSSLELGDSALYFCASSVETGGPSGANVLTFGAGSRLTVL.

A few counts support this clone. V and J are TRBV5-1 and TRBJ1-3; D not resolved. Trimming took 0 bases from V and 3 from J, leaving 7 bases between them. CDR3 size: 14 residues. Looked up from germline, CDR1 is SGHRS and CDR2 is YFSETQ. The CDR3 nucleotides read TGCGCCAGCAGCTTGGCGTCAGGTGGAAACACCATATATTTT. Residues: CASSLASGGNTIYF.

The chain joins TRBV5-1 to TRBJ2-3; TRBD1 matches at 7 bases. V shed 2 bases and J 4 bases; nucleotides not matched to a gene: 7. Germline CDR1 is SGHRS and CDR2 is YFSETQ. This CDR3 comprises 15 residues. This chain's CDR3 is CASSFGGQYSDTQYF. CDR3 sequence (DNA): TGCGCCAGCAGCTTTGGGGGACAGTATTCAGATACGCAGTATTTT.